The sequence of this TCR beta chain was determined in a study of cytomegalovirus exposure and HLA in healthy donors. The study, taken as a whole, reports: Trimming of TCR beta V- and J-genes showed a link, identified in a later analysis, to a missense DCLRE1C variant. Information on immune exposure was restricted to one variable (CMV serostatus).

Donors consisted of healthy bone marrow donors. Researchers ran the PCR with 60 Vbeta and 13 Jbeta primers. Authors' processing steps: In a later analysis, of 79 million or so unique beta chains, roughly 9.9 million appeared in at least two donors. Sequencing used immunoSEQ multiplex PCR; TCRdb keeps in-frame clones, though not all of them. Clone size and the V and J calls come from that table; the DNA yielded D and trimming. The sample has approximately 79,000 clones, about 68% seen once; the top ten hold approximately 9%. In germline, CDR1 is MNHEY, CDR2 SMNVEV (reference sequence). Trimming removed 4 bases from V and 3 bases from J, with 4 bases in between. The CDR3 loop spans 12 amino acids. Details on this clone: Its target is not known.

The receptor was isolated from a man aged 35 to 55 in good health and CMV-seropositive. The sequenced sample was PBMCs. This sequence joins TRBV27 and TRBJ1-5; D remains ambiguous. CDR3 nucleotides: TGTGCCAGCAGTTCTAACAATCAGCCCCAGCATTTT. It specifies CASSSNNQPQHF.